Listed here is a single TCR beta chain. Antigen unknown. The data belong to a study of T cell repertoires in cytomegalovirus infection. Turning to the study itself: CMV infection together with matching HLA type was indicated by public TCR beta signatures. Points from the study as a whole: Cumulative frequency of public TCR beta families picked out carriers of CMV plus the relevant HLA. The study found HLA-C-restricted CMV-specific TCR beta clonotypes dominating the ex vivo response.

TCRdb reprocessed the reads with MiXCR, giving one entry per CDR3 protein. The sample shows roughly 300,000 distinct CDR3 sequences, 8% to 10% of them seen only once. The source of this sequence is a human donor in good health (CMV status not recorded). Some clones in this sample may be carry-over from other donors' samples. Sample: PBMCs.

CDR3 nucleotides: TGTGCCAGCAGCCCTGGACTAGCGGGAGGGAGTAGAGAGACCCAGTACTTC. Protein: CASSPGLAGGSRETQYF. The chain is built from TRBV28 and TRBJ2-5; 15 nucleotides match TRBD2. V shed 6 bases, J shed 4 bases, and the junction held 9 bases outside the gene matches. This CDR3 region has 17 residues. The germline V gene encodes CDR1 MDHEN and CDR2 SYDVKM.